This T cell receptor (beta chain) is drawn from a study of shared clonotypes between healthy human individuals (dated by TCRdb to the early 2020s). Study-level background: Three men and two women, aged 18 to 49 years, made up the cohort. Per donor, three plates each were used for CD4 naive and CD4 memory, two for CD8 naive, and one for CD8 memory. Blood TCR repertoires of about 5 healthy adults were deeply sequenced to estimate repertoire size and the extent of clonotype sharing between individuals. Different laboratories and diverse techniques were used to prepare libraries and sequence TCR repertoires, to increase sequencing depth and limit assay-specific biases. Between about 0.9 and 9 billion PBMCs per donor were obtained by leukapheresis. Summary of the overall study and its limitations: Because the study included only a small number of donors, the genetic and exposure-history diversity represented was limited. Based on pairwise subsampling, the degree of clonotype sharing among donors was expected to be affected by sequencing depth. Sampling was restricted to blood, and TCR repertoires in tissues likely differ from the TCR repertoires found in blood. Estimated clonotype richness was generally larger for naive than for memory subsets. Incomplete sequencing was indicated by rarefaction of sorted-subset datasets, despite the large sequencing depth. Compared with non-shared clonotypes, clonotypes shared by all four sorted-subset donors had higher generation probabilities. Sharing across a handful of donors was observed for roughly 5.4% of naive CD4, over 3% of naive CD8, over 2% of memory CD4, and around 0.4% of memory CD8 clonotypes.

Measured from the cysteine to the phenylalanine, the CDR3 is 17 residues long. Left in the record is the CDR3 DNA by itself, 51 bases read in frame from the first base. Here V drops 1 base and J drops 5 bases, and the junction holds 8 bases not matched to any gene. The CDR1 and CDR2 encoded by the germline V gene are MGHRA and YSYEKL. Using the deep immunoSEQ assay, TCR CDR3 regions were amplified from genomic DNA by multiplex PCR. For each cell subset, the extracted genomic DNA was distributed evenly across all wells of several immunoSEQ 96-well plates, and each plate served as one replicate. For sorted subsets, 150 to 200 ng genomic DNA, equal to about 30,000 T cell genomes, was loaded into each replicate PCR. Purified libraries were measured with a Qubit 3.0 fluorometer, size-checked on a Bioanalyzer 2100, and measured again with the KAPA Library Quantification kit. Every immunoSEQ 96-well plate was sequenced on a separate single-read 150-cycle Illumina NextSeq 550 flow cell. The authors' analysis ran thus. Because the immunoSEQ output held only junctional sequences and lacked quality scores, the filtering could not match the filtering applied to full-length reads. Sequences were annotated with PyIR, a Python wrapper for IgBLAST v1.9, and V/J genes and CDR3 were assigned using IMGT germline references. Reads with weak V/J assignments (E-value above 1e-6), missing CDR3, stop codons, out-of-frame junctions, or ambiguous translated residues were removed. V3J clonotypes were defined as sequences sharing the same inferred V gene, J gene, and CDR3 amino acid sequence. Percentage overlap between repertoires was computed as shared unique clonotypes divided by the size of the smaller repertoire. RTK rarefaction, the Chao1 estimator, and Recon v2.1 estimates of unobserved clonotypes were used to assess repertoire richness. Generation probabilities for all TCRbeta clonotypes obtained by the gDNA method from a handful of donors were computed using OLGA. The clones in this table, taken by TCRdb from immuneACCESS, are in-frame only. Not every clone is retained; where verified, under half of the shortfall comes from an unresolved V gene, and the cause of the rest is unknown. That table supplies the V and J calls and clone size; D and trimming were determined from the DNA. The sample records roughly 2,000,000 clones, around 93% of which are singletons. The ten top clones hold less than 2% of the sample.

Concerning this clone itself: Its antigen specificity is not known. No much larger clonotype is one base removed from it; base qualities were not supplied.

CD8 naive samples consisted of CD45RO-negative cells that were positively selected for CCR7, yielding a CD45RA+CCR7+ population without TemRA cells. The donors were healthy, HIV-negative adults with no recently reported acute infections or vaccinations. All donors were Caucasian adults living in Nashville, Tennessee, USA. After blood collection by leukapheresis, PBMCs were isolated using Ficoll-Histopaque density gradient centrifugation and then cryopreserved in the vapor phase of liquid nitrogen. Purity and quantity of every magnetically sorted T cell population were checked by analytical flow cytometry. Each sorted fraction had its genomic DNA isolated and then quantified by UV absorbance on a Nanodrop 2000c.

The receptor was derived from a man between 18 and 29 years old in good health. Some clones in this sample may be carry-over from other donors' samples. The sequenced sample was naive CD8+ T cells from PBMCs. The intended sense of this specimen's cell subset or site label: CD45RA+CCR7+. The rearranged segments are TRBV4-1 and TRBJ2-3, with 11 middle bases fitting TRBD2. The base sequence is TGCGCCAGCAGCCAAGGTATAGCGGGAGGGCCGTTAGATACGCAGTATTTT. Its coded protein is CASSQGIAGGPLDTQYF.